This T cell receptor (beta chain) stems from a study of blood T cell repertoires in COVID-19. Study-wide background: PBMCs, B-cell-depleted T cells, or T cells provided the cDNA or gDNA that made up the material.

Original handling: Nucleated cell number was recorded as an estimate derived from reference gene primer amplification. Profiling relied on immunoSEQ multiplex PCR, and the TCRdb table lists in-frame clones only, not all of them. The V and J calls and clone size are taken from that table; D and trimming were inferred from the DNA. This table holds 95,000 to 150,000 clones, 55% to 75% found once. Germline loops: CDR1 SGHAT, CDR2 FQNNGV. The CDR3 spans 14 residues. V was clipped by 2 bases and J by 3 bases; unmatched bases: 2. This sequence joins TRBV11-2 and TRBJ2-7; the match to TRBD2 covers 9 bases. The receptor's source is a human donor with acute or convalescent COVID-19. The donor label of this sample is uncertain. Sequencing was performed on peripheral blood. For the CDR3, the DNA is TGTGCCAGCAGCTTACTAGCGGGGAACTACGAGCAGTACTTC. It yields the protein CASSLLAGNYEQYF.